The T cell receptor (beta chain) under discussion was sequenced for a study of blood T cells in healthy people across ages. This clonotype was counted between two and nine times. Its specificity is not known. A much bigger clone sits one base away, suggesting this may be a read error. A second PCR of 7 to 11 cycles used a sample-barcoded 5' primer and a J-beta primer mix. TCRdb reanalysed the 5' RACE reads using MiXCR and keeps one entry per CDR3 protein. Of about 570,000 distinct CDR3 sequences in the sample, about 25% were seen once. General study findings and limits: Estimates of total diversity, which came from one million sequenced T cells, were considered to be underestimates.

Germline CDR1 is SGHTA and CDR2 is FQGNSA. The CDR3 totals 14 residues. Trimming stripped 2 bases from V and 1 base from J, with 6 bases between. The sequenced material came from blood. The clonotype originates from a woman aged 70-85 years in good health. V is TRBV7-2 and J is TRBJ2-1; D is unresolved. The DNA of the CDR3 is TGTACCAGCAGCTTATGGGAATCCTACAATGAGCAGTTCTTC. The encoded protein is CTSSLWESYNEQFF.